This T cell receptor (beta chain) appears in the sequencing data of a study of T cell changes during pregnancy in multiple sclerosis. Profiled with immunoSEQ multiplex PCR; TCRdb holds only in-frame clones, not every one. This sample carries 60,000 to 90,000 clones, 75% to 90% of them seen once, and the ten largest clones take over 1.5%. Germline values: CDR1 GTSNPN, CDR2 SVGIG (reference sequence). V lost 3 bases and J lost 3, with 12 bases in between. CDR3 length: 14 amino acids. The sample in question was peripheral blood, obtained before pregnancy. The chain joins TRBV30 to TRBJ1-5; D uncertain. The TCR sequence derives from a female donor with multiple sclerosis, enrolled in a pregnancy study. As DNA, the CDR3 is TGTGCCTGGAGCCAGGCGGGCAACAATCAGCCCCAGCATTTT. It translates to CAWSQAGNNQPQHF.